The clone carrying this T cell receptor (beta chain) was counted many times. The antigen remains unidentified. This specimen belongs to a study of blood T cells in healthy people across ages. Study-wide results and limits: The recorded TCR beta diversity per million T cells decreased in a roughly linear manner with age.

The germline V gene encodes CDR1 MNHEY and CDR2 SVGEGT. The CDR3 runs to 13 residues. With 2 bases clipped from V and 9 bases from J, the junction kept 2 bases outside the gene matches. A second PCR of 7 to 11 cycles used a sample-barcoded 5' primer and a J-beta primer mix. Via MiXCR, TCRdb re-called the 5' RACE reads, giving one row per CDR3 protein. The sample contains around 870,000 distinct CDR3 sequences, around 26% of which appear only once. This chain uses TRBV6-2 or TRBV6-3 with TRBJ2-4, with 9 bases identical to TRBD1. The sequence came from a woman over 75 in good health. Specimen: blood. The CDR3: CASSYGQGSIQYF. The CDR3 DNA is TGTGCCAGCAGTTACGGACAGGGGAGCATTCAGTACTTC.